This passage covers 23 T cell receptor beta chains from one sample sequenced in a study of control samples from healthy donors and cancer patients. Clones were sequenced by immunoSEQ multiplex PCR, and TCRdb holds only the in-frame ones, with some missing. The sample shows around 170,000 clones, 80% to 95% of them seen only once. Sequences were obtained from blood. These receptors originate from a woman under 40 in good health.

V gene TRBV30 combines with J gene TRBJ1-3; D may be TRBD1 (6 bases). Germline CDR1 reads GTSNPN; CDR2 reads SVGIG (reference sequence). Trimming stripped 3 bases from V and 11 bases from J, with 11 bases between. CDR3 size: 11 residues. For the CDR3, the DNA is TGTGCCTGGAGCAGGGAGGGGGCCATATATTTT. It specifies CAWSREGAIYF.

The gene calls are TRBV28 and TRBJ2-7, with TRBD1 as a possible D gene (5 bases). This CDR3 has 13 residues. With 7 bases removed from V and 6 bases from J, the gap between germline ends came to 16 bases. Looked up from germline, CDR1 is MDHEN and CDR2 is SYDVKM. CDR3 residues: CASTETRVAEQYF. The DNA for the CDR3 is TGTGCCAGCACCGAGACCAGGGTGGCCGAGCAGTACTTC.

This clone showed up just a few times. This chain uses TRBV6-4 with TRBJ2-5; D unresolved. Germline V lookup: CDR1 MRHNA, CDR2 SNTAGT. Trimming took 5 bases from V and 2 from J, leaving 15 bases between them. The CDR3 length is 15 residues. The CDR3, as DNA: TGTGCCAGCAGTCCCTCGGGCCAGCCGCAAGAGACCCAGTACTTC. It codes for CASSPSGQPQETQYF.

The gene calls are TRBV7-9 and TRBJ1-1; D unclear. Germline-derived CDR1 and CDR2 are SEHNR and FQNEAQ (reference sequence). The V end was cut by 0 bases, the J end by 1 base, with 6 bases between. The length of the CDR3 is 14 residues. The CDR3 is CASSLAQANTEAFF. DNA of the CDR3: TGTGCCAGCAGCTTAGCTCAGGCGAACACTGAAGCTTTCTTT.

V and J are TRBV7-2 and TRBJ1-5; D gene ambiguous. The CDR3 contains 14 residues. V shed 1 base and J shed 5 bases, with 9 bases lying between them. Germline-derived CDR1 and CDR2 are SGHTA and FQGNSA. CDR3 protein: CASSLDSSYQPQHF. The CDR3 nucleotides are TGTGCCAGCAGCTTAGACAGTAGTTATCAGCCCCAGCATTTT.

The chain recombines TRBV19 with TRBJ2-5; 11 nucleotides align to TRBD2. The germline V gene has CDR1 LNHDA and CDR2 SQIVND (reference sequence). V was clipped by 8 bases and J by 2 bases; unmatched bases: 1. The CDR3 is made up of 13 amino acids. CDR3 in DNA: TGTGCCAGTCGACTAGCGGGACAAGAGACCCAGTACTTC. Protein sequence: CASRLAGQETQYF.

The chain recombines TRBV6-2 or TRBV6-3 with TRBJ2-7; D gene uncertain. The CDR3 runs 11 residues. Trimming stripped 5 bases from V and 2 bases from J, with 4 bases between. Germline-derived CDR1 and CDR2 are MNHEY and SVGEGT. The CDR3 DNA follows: TGTGCCAGCAGTCAGACCTACGAGCAGTACTTC. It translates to CASSQTYEQYF.

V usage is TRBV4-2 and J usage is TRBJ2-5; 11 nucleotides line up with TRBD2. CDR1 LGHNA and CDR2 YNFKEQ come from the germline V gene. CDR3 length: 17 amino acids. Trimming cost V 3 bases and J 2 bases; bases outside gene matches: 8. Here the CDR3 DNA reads TGTGCCAGCAGCCAGTACGGGACTAGCGGAATTCAAGAGACCCAGTACTTC. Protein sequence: CASSQYGTSGIQETQYF.

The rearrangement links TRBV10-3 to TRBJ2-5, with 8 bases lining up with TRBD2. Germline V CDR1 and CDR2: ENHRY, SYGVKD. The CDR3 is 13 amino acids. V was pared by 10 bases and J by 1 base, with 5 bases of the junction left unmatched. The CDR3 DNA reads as TGTGCCAGTTCGCGGGAGGCCCAAGAGACCCAGTACTTC. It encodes CASSREAQETQYF.

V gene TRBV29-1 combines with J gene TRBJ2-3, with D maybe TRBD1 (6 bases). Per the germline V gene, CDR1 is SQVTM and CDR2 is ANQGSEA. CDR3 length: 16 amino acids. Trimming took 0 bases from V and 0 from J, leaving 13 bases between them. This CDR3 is CSVEDLEGVSTDTQYF. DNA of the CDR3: TGCAGCGTTGAAGATCTCGAGGGGGTAAGCACAGATACGCAGTATTTT.

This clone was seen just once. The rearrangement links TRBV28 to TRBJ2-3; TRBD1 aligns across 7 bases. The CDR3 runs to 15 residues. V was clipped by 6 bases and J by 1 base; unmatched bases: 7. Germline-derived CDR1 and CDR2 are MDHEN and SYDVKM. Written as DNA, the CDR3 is TGTGCCAGCAGCCCACAGGGGTCTGGCACAGATACGCAGTATTTT. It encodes CASSPQGSGTDTQYF. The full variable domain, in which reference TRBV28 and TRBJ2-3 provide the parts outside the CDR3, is DVKVTQSSRYLVKRTGEKVFLECVQDMDHENMFWYRQDPGLGLRLIYFSYDVKMKEKGDIPEGYSVSREKKERFSLILESASTNQTSMYLCASSPQGSGTDTQYFGPGTRLTVL.

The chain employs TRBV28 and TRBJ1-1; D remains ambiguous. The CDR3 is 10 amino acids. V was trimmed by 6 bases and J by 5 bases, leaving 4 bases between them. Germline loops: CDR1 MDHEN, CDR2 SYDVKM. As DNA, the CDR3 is TGTGCCAGCAGCGGAACTGAAGCTTTCTTT. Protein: CASSGTEAFF.

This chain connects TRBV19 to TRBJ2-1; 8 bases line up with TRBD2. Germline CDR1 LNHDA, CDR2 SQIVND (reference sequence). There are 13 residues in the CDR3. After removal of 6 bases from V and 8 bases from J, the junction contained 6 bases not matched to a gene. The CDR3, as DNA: TGTGCCAGTAGCGGGAGGGCCTCGGATGAGCAGTTCTTC. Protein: CASSGRASDEQFF.

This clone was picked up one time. CDR3 protein: CASSQSYRSSYEQYF. As DNA, the CDR3 is TGTGCCAGCAGCCAAAGCTACAGGAGCTCCTACGAGCAGTACTTC. The rearrangement links TRBV3-1 (or the pseudogene TRBV3-2) to TRBJ2-7, with a weak D call TRBD1 (5 bases). In germline, CDR1 is LGHDT, CDR2 YNNKEL (reference sequence). This CDR3 comprises 15 residues. V gave up 2 bases and J gave up 0 bases, with 11 bases separating them.

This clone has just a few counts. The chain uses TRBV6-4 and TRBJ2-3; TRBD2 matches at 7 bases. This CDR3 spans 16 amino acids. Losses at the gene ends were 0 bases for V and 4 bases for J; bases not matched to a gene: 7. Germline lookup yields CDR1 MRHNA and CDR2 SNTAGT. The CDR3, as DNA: TGTGCCAGCAGTGACTCAGCGGGGAGGGGCGCAGATACGCAGTATTTT. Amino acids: CASSDSAGRGADTQYF.

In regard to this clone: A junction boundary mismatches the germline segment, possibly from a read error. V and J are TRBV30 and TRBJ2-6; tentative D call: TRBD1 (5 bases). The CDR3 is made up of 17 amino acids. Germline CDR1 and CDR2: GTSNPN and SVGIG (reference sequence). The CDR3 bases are TGTGCCTGGAGTGTAGGGGTAGTGGTCTCTGGGTCCAACGTCCTGACTTTC. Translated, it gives CAWSVGVVVSGSNVLTF.

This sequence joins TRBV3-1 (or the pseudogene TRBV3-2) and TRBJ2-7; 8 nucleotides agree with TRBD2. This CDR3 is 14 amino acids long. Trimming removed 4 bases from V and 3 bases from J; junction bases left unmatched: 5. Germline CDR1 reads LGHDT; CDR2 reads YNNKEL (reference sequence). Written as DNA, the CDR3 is TGTGCCAGCAGCCCCCCCGGGAGGGGCTACGAGCAGTACTTC. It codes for CASSPPGRGYEQYF.

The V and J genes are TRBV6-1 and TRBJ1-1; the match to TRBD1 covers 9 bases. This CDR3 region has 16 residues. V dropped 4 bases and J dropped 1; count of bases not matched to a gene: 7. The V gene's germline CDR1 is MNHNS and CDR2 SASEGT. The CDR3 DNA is TGTGCCAGCAGTGGCTCTGGGACAGGGAAGAACACTGAAGCTTTCTTT. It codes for CASSGSGTGKNTEAFF.

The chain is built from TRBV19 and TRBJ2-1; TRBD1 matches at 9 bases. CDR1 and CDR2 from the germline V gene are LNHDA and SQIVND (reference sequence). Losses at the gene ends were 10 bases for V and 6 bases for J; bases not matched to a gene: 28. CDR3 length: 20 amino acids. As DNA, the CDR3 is TGTGCCACCAGTAGGTTGGCGGGACAGGGAAGGGTCGGAGGGGTCAATGAGCAGTTCTTC. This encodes CATSRLAGQGRVGGVNEQFF.

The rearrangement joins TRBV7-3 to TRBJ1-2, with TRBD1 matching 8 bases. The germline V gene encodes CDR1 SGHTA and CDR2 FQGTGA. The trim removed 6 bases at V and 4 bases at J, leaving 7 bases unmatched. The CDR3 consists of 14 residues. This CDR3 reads CASSLNRGGYGYTF. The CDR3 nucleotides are TGTGCCAGCAGTCTTAACAGGGGGGGCTATGGCTACACCTTC.

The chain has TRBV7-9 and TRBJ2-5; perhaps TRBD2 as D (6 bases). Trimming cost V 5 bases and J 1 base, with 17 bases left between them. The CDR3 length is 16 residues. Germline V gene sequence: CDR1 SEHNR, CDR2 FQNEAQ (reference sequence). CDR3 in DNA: TGTGCCAGCAGCACCGGCGGGATAGGGTTCCAAGAGACCCAGTACTTC. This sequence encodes CASSTGGIGFQETQYF. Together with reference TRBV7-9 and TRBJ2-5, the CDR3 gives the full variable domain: DTGVSQNPRHKITKRGQNVTFRCDPISEHNRLYWYRQTLGQGPEFLTYFQNEAQLEKSRLLSDRFSAERPKGSFSTLEIQRTEQGDSAMYLCASSTGGIGFQETQYFGPGTRLLVL.

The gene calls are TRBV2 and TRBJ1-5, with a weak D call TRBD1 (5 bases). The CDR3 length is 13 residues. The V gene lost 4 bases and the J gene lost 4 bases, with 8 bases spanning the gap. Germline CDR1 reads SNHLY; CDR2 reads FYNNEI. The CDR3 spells CASSVGGNQPQHF. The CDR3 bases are TGTGCCAGCAGTGTCGGGGGGAATCAGCCCCAGCATTTT. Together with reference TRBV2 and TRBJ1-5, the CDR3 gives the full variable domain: EPEVTQTPSHQVTQMGQEVILRCVPISNHLYFYWYRQILGQKVEFLVSFYNNEISEKSEIFDDQFSVERPDGSNFTLKIRSTKLEDSAMYFCASSVGGNQPQHFGDGTRLSIL.

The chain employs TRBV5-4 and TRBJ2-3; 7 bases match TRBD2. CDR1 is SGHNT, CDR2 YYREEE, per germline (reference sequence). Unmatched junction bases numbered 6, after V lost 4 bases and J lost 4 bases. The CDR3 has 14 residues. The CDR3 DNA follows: TGTGCCAGCAGCGGGGGGGATACCGCAGATACGCAGTATTTT. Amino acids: CASSGGDTADTQYF.